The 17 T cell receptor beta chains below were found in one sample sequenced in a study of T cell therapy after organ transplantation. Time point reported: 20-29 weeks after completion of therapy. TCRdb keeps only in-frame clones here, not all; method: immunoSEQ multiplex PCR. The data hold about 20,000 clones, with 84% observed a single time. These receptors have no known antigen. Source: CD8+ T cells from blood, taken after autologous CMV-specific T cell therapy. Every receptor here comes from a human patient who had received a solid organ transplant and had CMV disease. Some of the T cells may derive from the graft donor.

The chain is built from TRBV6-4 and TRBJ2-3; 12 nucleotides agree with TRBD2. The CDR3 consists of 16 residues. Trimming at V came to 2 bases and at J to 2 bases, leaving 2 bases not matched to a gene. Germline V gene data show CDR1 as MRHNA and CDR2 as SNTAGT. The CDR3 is CASSDASGGATDTQYF. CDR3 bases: TGTGCCAGCAGTGACGCTAGCGGGGGGGCCACAGATACGCAGTATTTT.

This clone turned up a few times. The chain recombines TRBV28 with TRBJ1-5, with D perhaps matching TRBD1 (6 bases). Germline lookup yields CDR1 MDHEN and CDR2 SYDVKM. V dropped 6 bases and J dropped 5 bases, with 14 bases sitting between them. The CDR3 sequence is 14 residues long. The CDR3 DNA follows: TGTGCCAGCAGCGGACAGCCCGGCGATCAGCCCCAGCATTTT. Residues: CASSGQPGDQPQHF.

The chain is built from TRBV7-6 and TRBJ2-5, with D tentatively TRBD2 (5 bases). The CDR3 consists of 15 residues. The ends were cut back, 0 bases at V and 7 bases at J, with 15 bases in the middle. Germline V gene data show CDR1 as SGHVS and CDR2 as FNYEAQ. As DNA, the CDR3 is TGTGCCAGCAGCTTAGCGATAACGGGGTTAGGGACCCAGTACTTC. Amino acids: CASSLAITGLGTQYF.

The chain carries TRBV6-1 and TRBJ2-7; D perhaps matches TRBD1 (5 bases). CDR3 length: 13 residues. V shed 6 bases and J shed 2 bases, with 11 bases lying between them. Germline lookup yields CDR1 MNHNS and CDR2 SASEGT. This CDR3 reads CASSQGSTYEQYF. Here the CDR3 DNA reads TGTGCCAGCAGCCAGGGTTCTACCTACGAGCAGTACTTC.

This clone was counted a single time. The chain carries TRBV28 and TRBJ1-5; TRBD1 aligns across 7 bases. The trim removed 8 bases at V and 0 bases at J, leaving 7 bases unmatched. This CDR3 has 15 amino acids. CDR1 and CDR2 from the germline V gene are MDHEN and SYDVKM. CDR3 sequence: CASGPTGNSNQPQHF. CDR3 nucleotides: TGTGCCAGCGGCCCGACAGGGAATAGCAATCAGCCCCAGCATTTT. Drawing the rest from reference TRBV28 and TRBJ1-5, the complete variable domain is DVKVTQSSRYLVKRTGEKVFLECVQDMDHENMFWYRQDPGLGLRLIYFSYDVKMKEKGDIPEGYSVSREKKERFSLILESASTNQTSMYLCASGPTGNSNQPQHFGDGTRLSIL.

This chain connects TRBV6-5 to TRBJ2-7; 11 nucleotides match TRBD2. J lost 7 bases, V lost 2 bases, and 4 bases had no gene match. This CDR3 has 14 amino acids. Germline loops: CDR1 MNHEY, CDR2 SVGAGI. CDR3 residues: CASSYTSGSKEQYF. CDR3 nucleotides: TGTGCCAGCAGTTACACTAGCGGGAGTAAAGAGCAGTACTTC.

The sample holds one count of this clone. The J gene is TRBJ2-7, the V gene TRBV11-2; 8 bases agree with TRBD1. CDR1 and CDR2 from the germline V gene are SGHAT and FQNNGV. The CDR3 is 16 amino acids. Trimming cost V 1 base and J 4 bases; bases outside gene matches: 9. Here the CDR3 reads CASSLVRTGLGYEQYF. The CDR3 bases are TGTGCCAGCAGCTTAGTTCGGACAGGGTTGGGTTACGAGCAGTACTTC.

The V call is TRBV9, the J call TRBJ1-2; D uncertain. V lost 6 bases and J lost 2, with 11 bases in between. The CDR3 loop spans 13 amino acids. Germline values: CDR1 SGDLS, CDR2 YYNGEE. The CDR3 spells CASTPTENYGYTF. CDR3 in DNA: TGTGCCAGCACCCCGACCGAAAACTATGGCTACACCTTC.

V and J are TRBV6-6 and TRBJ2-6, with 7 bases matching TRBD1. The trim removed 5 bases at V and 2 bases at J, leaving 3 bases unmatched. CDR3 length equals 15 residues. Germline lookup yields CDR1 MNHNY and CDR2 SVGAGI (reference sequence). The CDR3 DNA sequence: TGTGCCAGCAGTCAGACAGGGACTGGGGCCAACGTCCTGACTTTC. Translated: CASSQTGTGANVLTF.

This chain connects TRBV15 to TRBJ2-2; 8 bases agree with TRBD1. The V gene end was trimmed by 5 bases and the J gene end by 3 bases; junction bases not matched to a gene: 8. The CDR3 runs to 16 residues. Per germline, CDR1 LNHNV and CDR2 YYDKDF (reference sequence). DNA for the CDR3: TGTGCCACCAGCCGCCCCCTGACAGGGGACACCGGGGAGCTGTTTTTT. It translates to CATSRPLTGDTGELFF.

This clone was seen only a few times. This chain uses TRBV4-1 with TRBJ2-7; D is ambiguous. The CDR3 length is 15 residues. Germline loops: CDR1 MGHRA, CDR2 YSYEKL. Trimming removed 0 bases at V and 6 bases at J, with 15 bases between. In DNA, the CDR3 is TGCGCCAGCAGCCAAGATTTGGCGTTGGCCGCCGAGCAGTACTTC. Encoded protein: CASSQDLALAAEQYF.

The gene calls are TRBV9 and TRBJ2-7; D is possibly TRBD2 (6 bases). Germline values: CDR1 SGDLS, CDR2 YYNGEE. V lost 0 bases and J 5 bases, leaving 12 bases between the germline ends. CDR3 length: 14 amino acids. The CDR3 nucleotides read TGTGCCAGCAGCGTAGCGGGAGCGGGCGACGAGCAGTACTTC. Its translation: CASSVAGAGDEQYF.

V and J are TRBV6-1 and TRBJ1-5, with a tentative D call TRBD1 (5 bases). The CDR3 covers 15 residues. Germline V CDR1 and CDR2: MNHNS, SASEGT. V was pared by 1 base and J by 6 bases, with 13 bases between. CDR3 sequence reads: CASSEGFEGSQPQHF. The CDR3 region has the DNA TGTGCCAGCAGTGAAGGGTTTGAGGGGAGTCAGCCCCAGCATTTT.

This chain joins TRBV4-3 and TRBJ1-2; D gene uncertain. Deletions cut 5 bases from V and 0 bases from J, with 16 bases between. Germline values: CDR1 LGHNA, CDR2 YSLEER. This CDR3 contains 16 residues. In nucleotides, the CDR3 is TGCGCCAGCAGCTGGTGGGCAGGAACCCCTAACTATGGCTACACCTTC. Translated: CASSWWAGTPNYGYTF.

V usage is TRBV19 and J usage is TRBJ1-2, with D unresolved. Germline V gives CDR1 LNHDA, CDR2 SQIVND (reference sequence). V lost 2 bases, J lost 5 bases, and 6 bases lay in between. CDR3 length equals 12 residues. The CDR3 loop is CASSIKGYGYTF. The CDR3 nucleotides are TGTGCCAGTAGTATAAAAGGTTATGGCTACACCTTC.

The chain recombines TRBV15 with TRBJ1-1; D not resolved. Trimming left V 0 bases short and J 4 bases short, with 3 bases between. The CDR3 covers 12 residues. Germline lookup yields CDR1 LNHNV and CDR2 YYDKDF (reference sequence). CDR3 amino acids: CATSRDSTEAFF. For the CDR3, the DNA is TGTGCCACCAGCAGAGATTCCACTGAAGCTTTCTTT. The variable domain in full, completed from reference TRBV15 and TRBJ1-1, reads DAMVIQNPRYQVTQFGKPVTLSCSQTLNHNVMYWYQQKSSQAPKLLFHYYDKDFNNEADTPDNFQSRRPNTSFCFLDIRSPGLGDTAMYLCATSRDSTEAFFGQGTRLTVV.

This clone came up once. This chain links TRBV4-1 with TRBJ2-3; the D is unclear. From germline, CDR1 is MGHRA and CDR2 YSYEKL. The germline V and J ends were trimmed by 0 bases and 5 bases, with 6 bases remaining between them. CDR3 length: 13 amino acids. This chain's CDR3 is CASSQDWGDTQYF. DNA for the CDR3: TGCGCCAGCAGCCAAGATTGGGGAGATACGCAGTATTTT.